These T cell receptor beta chains were read from a single sample in a study of identical twins. Using its own MiXCR run on the 5' RACE reads, TCRdb lists one record per CDR3 protein. The sample has nearly 650,000 distinct CDR3 sequences, around 7.5% seen once. These sequences were also reported in another study, on yellow fever vaccine responses in identical twins.

Sequencing was carried out using PBMCs. These receptors originate from a woman aged 18-29 years in good health. The CDR3 runs from the conserved cysteine through the conserved F or W. D genes are given only for firm matches. Clone size is stated in some rows and not others, as once, few, many or a class when expanded.

many,TRBD1,TRBV29-1,TRBJ1-3,TGCAGCGTTGCTGAGGCAGGGGGCTTTGGAAACACCATATATTTT,CSVAEAGGFGNTIYF
few,-,TRBV12-3/TRBV12-4,TRBJ2-2,TGTGCCAGCAGCAAACTAGTGGTGATGGCCGGGGAGCTGTTTTTT,CASSKLVVMAGELFF
-,-,TRBV7-3,TRBJ2-1,TGTGCCAGCAGCCCACAGGGACTAAGCTCCTACAATGAGCAGTTCTTC,CASSPQGLSSYNEQFF
few,TRBD1,TRBV20-1,TRBJ2-7,TGCAGTGCTAGAAGTCCGGGACAGGGCATCTACGAGCAGTACTTC,CSARSPGQGIYEQYF
-,TRBD2,TRBV11-3,TRBJ2-1,TGTGCCAGCAGCTTTGGGGTAGCGGGGGATCCCTACAATGAGCAGTTCTTC,CASSFGVAGDPYNEQFF
-,-,TRBV6-1,TRBJ2-7,TGTGCCAGCAGTGACGGGGCAAGATACGAGCAGTACTTC,CASSDGARYEQYF
many,TRBD2,TRBV5-1,TRBJ2-3,TGCGCCAGCAGCAGGCTGACTAGCGGGGTTACAGATACGCAGTATTTT,CASSRLTSGVTDTQYF
-,-,TRBV28,TRBJ1-2,TGTGCCAGCGTGGGGGTCCCTAACTATGGCTACACCTTC,CASVGVPNYGYTF
many,TRBD1,TRBV24-1,TRBJ1-5,TGTGCCACCAGTGACGCCGGGACAGGCTGGGGCAATCAGCCCCAGCATTTT,CATSDAGTGWGNQPQHF
few,TRBD1,TRBV12-3/TRBV12-4,TRBJ2-7,TGTGCCAGCACAAGAGACAGGGGGCGAGCCTACGAGCAGTACTTC,CASTRDRGRAYEQYF
-,-,TRBV5-6,TRBJ2-5,TGTGCCAGCAGCTTGCTCGGGTGGGAGACCCAGTACTTC,CASSLLGWETQYF
-,-,TRBV12-3/TRBV12-4,TRBJ2-1,TGTGCCAGCAGTTTACGGGGCCTGAGCTCCTACAATGAGCAGTTCTTC,CASSLRGLSSYNEQFF
-,TRBD2,TRBV6-1,TRBJ2-5,TGTGCCAGCAGTGACTCTAGCGGGGGGGCCTGGGAGACCCAGTACTTC,CASSDSSGGAWETQYF
-,-,TRBV5-1,TRBJ2-7,TGCGCCAGCAGCCCCGGTGGAATGGGCGAGCAGTACTTC,CASSPGGMGEQYF
few,TRBD2,TRBV10-3,TRBJ2-2,TGTGCCATCAGTCTGCCCGGGACTAGCGGGGAGGCGAACACCGGGGAGCTGTTTTTT,CAISLPGTSGEANTGELFF
many,-,TRBV5-1,TRBJ1-1,TGCGCCAGCAGCTTAAAAGGGGCAGAGACTGAAGCTTTCTTT,CASSLKGAETEAFF
few,-,TRBV7-2,TRBJ2-1,TGTGCCAGCAGCTTTTCCGGGGTGGGTTCCTACAATGAGCAGTTCTTC,CASSFSGVGSYNEQFF
few,-,TRBV5-1,TRBJ2-3,TGCGCCAGCACCTTAACCGACAGCACAGATACGCAGTATTTT,CASTLTDSTDTQYF
few,-,TRBV12-3/TRBV12-4,TRBJ2-6,TGTGCCAGCCGCAGATCAACCGGGACACCCTCAATCTCTGGGGCCAACGTCCTGACTTTC,CASRRSTGTPSISGANVLTF
-,-,TRBV5-1,TRBJ2-1,TGCGCCAGCAGCTTGGGGTGGGGGACCACGTACAATGAGCAGTTCTTC,CASSLGWGTTYNEQFF
many,-,TRBV7-2,TRBJ1-3,TGTGCCAGCAGCTTAGATGGGCGGTCTGGAAACACCATATATTTT,CASSLDGRSGNTIYF
few,TRBD2,TRBV28,TRBJ2-1,TGTGCCAGCAGTCCGCCTTCGGGACTACCCCCCCCCTTCTTC,CASSPPSGLPPPFF
many,-,TRBV7-2,TRBJ1-2,TGTGCCAGCAGCCCGGGGGCTGGCTATGGCTACACCTTC,CASSPGAGYGYTF
-,-,TRBV27,TRBJ2-7,TGTGCCAGCTCATGGGGGAGTTCAGTCGAGCAGTACTTC,CASSWGSSVEQYF
many,-,TRBV24-1,TRBJ2-1,TGTGCCACCAGTGAACCCCAGGGGGGGTCCTACAATGAGCAGTTCTTC,CATSEPQGGSYNEQFF
few,TRBD1,TRBV10-3,TRBJ1-2,TGTGCCATCAGTGTCGCAGGGGGGCTCACCTATGGCTACACCTTC,CAISVAGGLTYGYTF
-,-,TRBV20-1,TRBJ2-5,TGCAGTGCTAGAGGGACTGCAACAGGGCCCCAGTACTTC,CSARGTATGPQYF
many,-,TRBV21-1,TRBJ1-5,TGTGCCAGCAGAGGGAGGGTTAATCAGCCCCAGCATTTT,CASRGRVNQPQHF
few,-,TRBV5-1,TRBJ2-3,TGCGCCAGCAGAGGCCAGGGGATAGATACGCAGTATTTT,CASRGQGIDTQYF
-,TRBD1,TRBV18,TRBJ1-1,TGTGCCAGCTTACAGACAGGGGGCTTGAACACTGAAGCTTTCTTT,CASLQTGGLNTEAFF
-,TRBD2,TRBV20-1,TRBJ2-3,TGCAGTGCTAGAGATCTAGTATTGGGGACTAGCGGCACAGATACGCAGTATTTT,CSARDLVLGTSGTDTQYF
many,-,TRBV24-1,TRBJ2-3,TGTGCCACCAGTGATTTGGGGGCGGGGGCAGGGGATACGCAGTATTTT,CATSDLGAGAGDTQYF
many,TRBD1,TRBV10-3,TRBJ1-4,TGTGCCATCAGTGAGAAAGCAGGGGGCTTTAATGAAAAACTGTTTTTT,CAISEKAGGFNEKLFF
-,TRBD2,TRBV5-1,TRBJ2-5,TGCGCCAGCAGCTTGGCCGGACTAGCGGGTAGTGGCGAGACCCAGTACTTC,CASSLAGLAGSGETQYF